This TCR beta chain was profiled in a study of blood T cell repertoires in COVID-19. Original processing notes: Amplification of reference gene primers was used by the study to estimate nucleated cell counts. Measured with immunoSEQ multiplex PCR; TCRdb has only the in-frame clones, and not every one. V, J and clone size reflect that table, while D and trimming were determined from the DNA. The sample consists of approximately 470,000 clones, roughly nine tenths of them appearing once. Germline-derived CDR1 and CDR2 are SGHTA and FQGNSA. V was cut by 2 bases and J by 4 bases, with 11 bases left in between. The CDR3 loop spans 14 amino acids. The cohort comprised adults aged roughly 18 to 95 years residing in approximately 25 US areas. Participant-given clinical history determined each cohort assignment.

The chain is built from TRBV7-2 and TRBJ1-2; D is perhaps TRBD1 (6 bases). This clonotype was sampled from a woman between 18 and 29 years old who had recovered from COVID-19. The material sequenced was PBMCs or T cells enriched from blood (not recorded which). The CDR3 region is CASSLSQGSYGYTF. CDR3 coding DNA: TGTGCCAGCAGCTTATCGCAGGGGTCCTATGGCTACACCTTC.